This paragraph covers one T cell receptor (beta chain) sequence. Its antigen remains unknown. The treatment was: oral pan-JAK inhibitor, 5-10 mg twice daily. Extracted RNA was reverse transcribed, and the resulting cDNA served as sequencing template. Libraries were prepared by immunoSEQ multiplex PCR; TCRdb keeps only in-frame clonotypes and omits some of them. The sample includes about 210,000 clones, 43% of them seen just once. This sample is part of a study of CD8+ T cells in alopecia areata. Study overall: Severity of treated patients was scored by affected scalp percentage. General study findings and limits: Clonality in lesional scalp, especially alopecia totalis/universalis, exceeded that of normal scalp. Tofacitinib significantly lowered scalp clonality and expanded CD8+ clones among the top 100. Although TCR sharing was seen in mice, sharing across patients was less clear, possibly for HLA-related reasons.

The material was CD4+ T cells sorted from blood, obtained around week 36, from a patient treated with tofacitinib. This clonotype was obtained from a human donor with alopecia areata.

CDR3 protein: CASSAGTGRYEQYF. CDR3 sequence (DNA): TGTGCCAGCAGTGCCGGGACAGGGCGATACGAGCAGTACTTC. The V call is TRBV9, the J call TRBJ2-7; 9 nucleotides match TRBD1. CDR3 length equals 14 residues. Germline CDR1 and CDR2: SGDLS and YYNGEE. Germline trimming cut 5 bases from V and 4 bases from J; bases unmatched to any gene: 7.